A selection of T cell receptor beta chains follows, all from one sample in a study of CD8 T cell repertoires and HIV-1 epitope variants. Clones were sequenced by immunoSEQ multiplex PCR, and TCRdb holds only the in-frame ones, with some missing. The table has a few thousand clones, approximately 70% seen once. These TCRs' antigens remain unknown. Sequenced material: cultured CD8+ T cells derived from PBMCs. Receptors were obtained from a male donor with HIV. CDR3s include the opening cysteine and the closing phenylalanine or tryptophan. A D gene is named only where the DNA matches it firmly. Clone size is given for some rows only: seen once, a few or many times, or a class if the clone is expanded.

v_gene	abundance	j_gene	d_gene	CDR3aa	CDR3nt
TRBV2	.	TRBJ2-1	.	CASSPLSGGGAFNEQFF	TGTGCCAGCAGTCCGCTTAGCGGAGGGGGGGCGTTCAATGAGCAGTTCTTC
TRBV28	.	TRBJ2-2	.	CASSWAGNTGELFF	TGTGCCAGCAGTTGGGCAGGGAACACCGGGGAGCTGTTTTTT
TRBV10-3	.	TRBJ2-2	TRBD1	CASSPNPPGQGHTGELFF	TGTGCCAGCAGCCCGAATCCCCCGGGACAGGGGCACACCGGGGAGCTGTTTTTT
TRBV27	.	TRBJ2-2	TRBD1	CASSLDRGRLNTGELFF	TGTGCCAGCAGTCTCGACAGGGGGCGACTTAACACCGGGGAGCTGTTTTTT
TRBV4-3	few	TRBJ2-7	TRBD1	CASSQEAIGDSSYEQYF	TGCGCCAGCAGCCAAGAAGCTATTGGGGACAGCTCCTACGAGCAGTACTTC
TRBV29-1	once	TRBJ2-1	.	CSVEGVTNYEQFF	TGCAGCGTTGAAGGAGTCACAAACTATGAGCAGTTCTTC
TRBV2	.	TRBJ1-1	.	CASSDWGNTEAFF	TGTGCCAGCAGTGACTGGGGGAACACTGAAGCTTTCTTT
TRBV5-6	.	TRBJ2-7	.	CASSFGGAGYEQYF	TGTGCCAGCAGCTTCGGAGGGGCGGGATACGAGCAGTACTTC
TRBV13	.	TRBJ1-1	TRBD1	CASSYGTGGGTEAFF	TGTGCCAGCAGCTACGGGACAGGGGGCGGCACTGAAGCTTTCTTT
TRBV19	.	TRBJ1-5	.	CASSSDSRNQPQHF	TGTGCCAGTAGTTCGGACAGCCGCAATCAGCCCCAGCATTTT
TRBV11-1	.	TRBJ2-3	.	CASSLVPSLTTDTQYF	TGTGCCAGCAGCTTAGTCCCTAGTCTTACCACAGATACGCAGTATTTT
TRBV6-5	few	TRBJ2-1	.	CASSSRDSDEQFF	TGTGCCAGCAGTTCCCGGGACTCGGATGAGCAGTTCTTC